These 6 T cell receptor beta chains originate from one sample sequenced in a study of beta chain features in type 1 diabetes. Study-wide results and caveats: Type 1 diabetes patients showed a moderate but significant shortening of TCRB CDR3s in all four CD4+ subsets.

No antigens are known for them. Sequencing targeted expressed TCRB transcripts, as all isolated RNA had been reverse transcribed. Sequencing used immunoSEQ multiplex PCR; TCRdb keeps in-frame clones, though not all of them. The table records 150,000 to 200,000 clones, about 7.9% of them present only once. Sequencing was done on a sample of central memory CD4+ T cells from blood. The receptors were sampled from a man between 18 and 35 years old with type 1 diabetes.

This clone has just a few counts. This chain connects TRBV11-3 to TRBJ2-1; 12 bases fit TRBD1. V shed 5 bases and J 12 bases; nucleotides not matched to a gene: 11. Germline V CDR1 and CDR2: SGHNT, YENEEA. The CDR3 loop spans 15 amino acids. CDR3 sequence (DNA): TGTGCCAGCAGCCCAGGGACAGGGGGCTCCGGGAGGCAGTTCTTC. Its translation is CASSPGTGGSGRQFF.

The chain links TRBV5-5 to TRBJ2-2; D remains ambiguous. CDR1 and CDR2 from the germline V gene are SGHKS and YYEKEE (reference sequence). V was shortened by 4 bases and J by 6 bases, with 13 bases between the two germline ends. There are 14 residues in the CDR3. The CDR3 nucleotides are TGTGCCAGCAGCCCGGCGGCTAGTCCCGGGGAGCTGTTTTTT. It codes for CASSPAASPGELFF.

This rearrangement joins TRBV10-3 to TRBJ2-7, with 7 positions matching TRBD1. CDR3 size: 13 residues. Per germline, CDR1 ENHRY and CDR2 SYGVKD. V gave up 4 bases and J gave up 2 bases; unmatched junction bases: 2. CDR3 residues: CAISGTGAYEQYF. DNA of the CDR3: TGTGCCATCAGTGGGACAGGTGCCTACGAGCAGTACTTC.

This clone was observed a few times. The chain recombines TRBV9 with TRBJ2-7, with no clear D. V lost 0 bases to trimming and J lost 2 bases, with 9 bases between them. From germline, CDR1 is SGDLS and CDR2 YYNGEE. This CDR3 comprises 14 residues. The CDR3 coding sequence is TGTGCCAGCAGCGTAGATTCAGTTCCCTACGAGCAGTACTTC. This gives the protein CASSVDSVPYEQYF. The variable domain in full, with the rest retrieved from reference TRBV9 and TRBJ2-7, is DSGVTQTPKHLITATGQRVTLRCSPRSGDLSVYWYQQSLDQGLQFLIQYYNGEERAKGNILERFSAQQFPDLHSELNLSSLELGDSALYFCASSVDSVPYEQYFGPGTRLTVT.

The rearrangement uses TRBV29-1 and TRBJ2-3, with 13 bases aligning to TRBD2. The junction had 7 bases not matched to a gene; V was cut back by 3 bases and J by 4 bases. CDR1 and CDR2 from the germline V gene are SQVTM and ANQGSEA. This CDR3 has 16 residues. CDR3 in DNA: TGCAGCGTTGAGCATACTAGCGGGAGGGGACCAGATACGCAGTATTTT. Translation: CSVEHTSGRGPDTQYF.

This clone came up a few times. V gene TRBV6-5 combines with J gene TRBJ2-3, with a tentative D call TRBD2 (5 bases). This CDR3 is built from 12 residues. Trimming stripped 4 bases from V and 14 bases from J, with 16 bases between. Germline values: CDR1 MNHEY, CDR2 SVGAGI. The CDR3 bases are TGTGCCAGCAGTTCGGACTGGAGCCGGACGTATTTT. Translation: CASSSDWSRTYF.